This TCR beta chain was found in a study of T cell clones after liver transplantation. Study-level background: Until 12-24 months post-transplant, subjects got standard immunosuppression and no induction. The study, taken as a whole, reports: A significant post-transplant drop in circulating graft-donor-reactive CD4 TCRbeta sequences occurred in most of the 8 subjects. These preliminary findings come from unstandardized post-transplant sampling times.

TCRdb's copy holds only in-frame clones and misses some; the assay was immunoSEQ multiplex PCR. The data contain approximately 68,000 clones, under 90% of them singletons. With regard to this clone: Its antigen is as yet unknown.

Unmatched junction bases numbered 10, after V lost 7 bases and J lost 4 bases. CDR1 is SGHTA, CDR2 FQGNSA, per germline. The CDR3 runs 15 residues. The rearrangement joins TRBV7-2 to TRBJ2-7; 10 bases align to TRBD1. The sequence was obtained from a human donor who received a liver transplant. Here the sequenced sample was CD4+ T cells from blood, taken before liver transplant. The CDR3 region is CASTNPRTGGYEQYF. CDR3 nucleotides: TGTGCCAGCACTAACCCCCGGACAGGGGGTTACGAGCAGTACTTC.